This T cell receptor beta chain was retrieved from a study of T cells in tuberculosis. About the study: The T cells targeted glucose monomycolate, a mycobacterial lipid, via CD1B. Samples predate treatment or fall within its first 7 days.

The time point: new active TB diagnosis, blood taken before or within 7 days of starting treatment. HIV-seronegative South African adults aged 18 years or older had newly diagnosed active tuberculosis. Study observations and caveats: Active tuberculosis alpha repertoires lay closer to GMM-specific TCRs than controls'.

The length of the CDR3 is 19 residues. Germline V gene sequence: CDR1 MGHRA, CDR2 YSYEKL. V was shortened by 4 bases and J by 3 bases, with 24 bases between the two germline ends. A word on this clone: No antigen is known for it.

Repertoires were generated with immunoSEQ multiplex PCR, while TCRdb's copy carries only in-frame clones and drops some. The table includes more than 20,000 clones, 70% to 90% detected once. The clonotype was recovered from an adult with tuberculosis. Specimen: PBMCs, collected at tuberculosis diagnosis. The chain is built from TRBV4-1 and TRBJ2-2, with D maybe TRBD2 (6 bases). In DNA, the CDR3 is TGCGCCAGCAGCCCTAGCGCACGGGGAATGGCAGAGGACACCGGGGAGCTGTTTTTT. It is translated as CASSPSARGMAEDTGELFF.